What follows are 10 T cell receptor beta chains derived from one specimen sequenced in a study of radiation and T cells in renal cell carcinoma. Sequencing used immunoSEQ multiplex PCR; TCRdb keeps in-frame clones, though not all of them. The sample consists of approximately 43,000 clones, roughly 82% of them appearing once. Specified time point: blood 4 weeks post-SBRT, at nephrectomy. The treatment: 15 Gy SBRT to primary tumor, nephrectomy 4 weeks later. The specimen comprised blood, sampled from a patient whose treatment included radiotherapy and nephrectomy. The receptors were sampled from a woman aged 70 to 79 with renal cell carcinoma.

The V gene is TRBV6-5, the J gene TRBJ2-5; 10 bases line up with TRBD1. Germline V CDR1 and CDR2: MNHEY, SVGAGI. V lost 5 bases to trimming and J lost 5 bases; unmatched junction nucleotides: 8. The CDR3 has 15 residues. CDR3 amino acids: CASSPRQGARETQYF. As DNA, the CDR3 is TGTGCCAGCAGTCCCAGACAGGGGGCCCGGGAGACCCAGTACTTC.

The chain employs TRBV19 and TRBJ1-5; D gene uncertain. Germline values: CDR1 LNHDA, CDR2 SQIVND (reference sequence). Trimming removed 1 base at V and 4 bases at J, with 2 bases between. There are 12 residues in the CDR3. The CDR3, as DNA: TGTGCCAGTAGTATAGGGAATCAGCCCCAGCATTTT. Translating it yields CASSIGNQPQHF. The whole variable domain, remainder taken from reference TRBV19 and TRBJ1-5, is DGGITQSPKYLFRKEGQNVTLSCEQNLNHDAMYWYRQDPGQGLRLIYYSQIVNDFQKGDIAEGYSVSREKKESFPLTVTSAQKNPTAFYLCASSIGNQPQHFGDGTRLSIL.

V is TRBV19 and J is TRBJ2-3, with 8 bases fitting TRBD1. The CDR3 is 14 amino acids. Trimming took 7 bases from V and 3 from J; bases not matched to a gene: 6. Germline CDR1 and CDR2: LNHDA and SQIVND (reference sequence). The CDR3 nucleotides read TGTGCCAGTACAGGGGGCGGATTGACAGATACGCAGTATTTT. Translating it yields CASTGGGLTDTQYF. Variable domain in full (rest from reference TRBV19 and TRBJ2-3): DGGITQSPKYLFRKEGQNVTLSCEQNLNHDAMYWYRQDPGQGLRLIYYSQIVNDFQKGDIAEGYSVSREKKESFPLTVTSAQKNPTAFYLCASTGGGLTDTQYFGPGTRLTVL.

This chain joins TRBV5-4 and TRBJ1-1; TRBD1 might be the D (6 bases). V was cut by 3 bases and J by 6 bases, with 9 bases left in between. Germline V lookup: CDR1 SGHNT, CDR2 YYREEE (reference sequence). There are 12 residues in the CDR3. CDR3 protein: CASSSNRAEAFF. The DNA for the CDR3 is TGTGCCAGCAGCTCCAACAGGGCTGAAGCTTTCTTT.

The chain carries TRBV9 and TRBJ2-3; D may be TRBD2 (6 bases). Germline assignment: CDR1 SGDLS and CDR2 YYNGEE. The CDR3 is 14 residues long. Between the trimmed V and J ends, which lost 3 bases and 3 bases, there was a span of 11 bases. The CDR3, as DNA: TGTGCCAGCAGCGGCGGGATTTCAACAGATACGCAGTATTTT. This sequence encodes CASSGGISTDTQYF. Supplemented by reference TRBV9 and TRBJ2-3, the full variable domain reads DSGVTQTPKHLITATGQRVTLRCSPRSGDLSVYWYQQSLDQGLQFLIQYYNGEERAKGNILERFSAQQFPDLHSELNLSSLELGDSALYFCASSGGISTDTQYFGPGTRLTVL.

This clone appeared a single time. This chain links TRBV5-4 with TRBJ2-1, with 16 positions matching TRBD2. Looked up from germline, CDR1 is SGHNT and CDR2 is YYREEE (reference sequence). The CDR3 contains 18 residues. V lost 4 bases, J lost 10 bases, and 14 bases stayed unmatched. CDR3 sequence (DNA): TGTGCCAGCAGCACTGGGACTAGCGGGGGGGCGAGAAGGGAGGAGCAGTTCTTC. This sequence encodes CASSTGTSGGARREEQFF. Variable domain in full (rest from reference TRBV5-4 and TRBJ2-1): ETGVTQSPTHLIKTRGQQVTLRCSSQSGHNTVSWYQQALGQGPQFIFQYYREEENGRGNFPPRFSGLQFPNYSSELNVNALELDDSALYLCASSTGTSGGARREEQFFGPGTRLTVL.

This chain links TRBV5-4 with TRBJ2-2, with 13 bases lining up with TRBD2. CDR1 is SGHNT and CDR2 is YYREEE in the germline V gene (reference sequence). The CDR3 contains 16 residues. Losses at the gene ends were 4 bases for V and 4 bases for J; bases not matched to a gene: 4. This CDR3 reads CASSPGTSGITGELFF. The CDR3 coding sequence is TGTGCCAGCAGCCCTGGGACTAGCGGGATCACCGGGGAGCTGTTTTTT.

The chain couples TRBV7-9 to TRBJ2-1; either TRBD1 or TRBD2 may fit D (5 bases each). V was cut by 1 base and J by 5 bases, with 9 bases left in between. Germline loops: CDR1 SEHNR, CDR2 FQNEAQ (reference sequence). This CDR3 is 14 amino acids long. The CDR3 bases are TGTGCCAGCAGCTTAGTGGGACGGAACAATGAGCAGTTCTTC. This encodes CASSLVGRNNEQFF. The whole variable domain, remainder taken from reference TRBV7-9 and TRBJ2-1, is DTGVSQNPRHKITKRGQNVTFRCDPISEHNRLYWYRQTLGQGPEFLTYFQNEAQLEKSRLLSDRFSAERPKGSFSTLEIQRTEQGDSAMYLCASSLVGRNNEQFFGPGTRLTVL.

The chain is built from TRBV2 and TRBJ1-4; possibly TRBD1 for D (5 bases). The V gene's germline CDR1 is SNHLY and CDR2 FYNNEI. This CDR3 is 15 amino acids long. The V end lost 1 base, the J end lost 8 bases, and 14 bases lay between the germline ends. The chain's CDR3 is CASSEGEGLGEKLFF. The CDR3 DNA follows: TGTGCCAGCAGTGAAGGAGAGGGGCTTGGGGAAAAACTGTTTTTT. The whole variable domain, filled in from reference TRBV2 and TRBJ1-4, reads EPEVTQTPSHQVTQMGQEVILRCVPISNHLYFYWYRQILGQKVEFLVSFYNNEISEKSEIFDDQFSVERPDGSNFTLKIRSTKLEDSAMYFCASSEGEGLGEKLFFGSGTQLSVL.

The chain carries TRBV29-1 and TRBJ1-2; no clear D gene. The V gene's germline CDR1 is SQVTM and CDR2 ANQGSEA. The V end was cut by 2 bases, the J end by 0 bases, with 4 bases between. The CDR3 runs 12 residues. CDR3 in amino acids: CSVETSNYGYTF. As DNA, the CDR3 is TGCAGCGTTGAAACGTCTAACTATGGCTACACCTTC. The full variable domain, with the rest looked up from reference TRBV29-1 and TRBJ1-2, is SAVISQKPSRDICQRGTSLTIQCQVDSQVTMMFWYRQQPGQSLTLIATANQGSEATYESGFVIDKFPISRPNLTFSTLTVSNMSPEDSSIYLCSVETSNYGYTFGSGTRLTVV.